One and the same sample provided the 12 T cell receptor beta chains below, sequenced in a study of cytomegalovirus exposure and HLA in healthy donors. The PCR ran on 60 Vbeta and 13 Jbeta primers. Sequenced by immunoSEQ multiplex PCR; TCRdb stores in-frame clones only, minus some. This sample has over 65,000 clones, with roughly three quarters found just once. Source material: PBMCs. These receptors were collected from a woman between 40 and 50 years old in good health and CMV-seropositive.

The V and J genes are TRBV14 and TRBJ1-2, with 7 bases aligning to TRBD1. The CDR3 contains 14 residues. CDR1 and CDR2 from the germline V gene are SGHDN and FVKESK. With V trimmed by 4 bases and J by 2 bases, 4 bases remained unmatched. The CDR3 sequence is CASSPPGQNYGYTF. CDR3 DNA: TGTGCCAGCAGCCCTCCGGGACAGAACTATGGCTACACCTTC. The whole variable domain, filled in from reference TRBV14 and TRBJ1-2, reads EAGVTQFPSHSVIEKGQTVTLRCDPISGHDNLYWYRRVMGKEIKFLLHFVKESKQDESGMPNNRFLAERTGGTYSTLKVQPAELEDSGVYFCASSPPGQNYGYTFGSGTRLTVV.

The gene calls are TRBV7-9 and TRBJ1-1; D might be TRBD1 (5 bases). Germline CDR1 is SEHNR and CDR2 is FQNEAQ (reference sequence). This CDR3 region has 18 residues. V was trimmed by 5 bases and J by 0 bases, leaving 22 bases between them. The DNA of the CDR3 is TGTGCCAGCAGCCTCAGGTCGGTACAGGAACCCATGAACACTGAAGCTTTCTTT. Amino acid sequence: CASSLRSVQEPMNTEAFF.

This rearrangement joins TRBV30 to TRBJ2-5; the match to TRBD2 covers 15 bases. V dropped 2 bases and J dropped 5; count of bases not matched to a gene: 9. CDR1 is GTSNPN, CDR2 SVGIG, per germline (reference sequence). The CDR3 length is 17 residues. The CDR3 protein is CAWSPGTSGGPRETQYF. In DNA form, the CDR3 reads TGTGCCTGGAGTCCCGGGACTAGCGGGGGGCCGAGGGAGACCCAGTACTTC.

The chain employs TRBV5-1 and TRBJ1-1, with 7 bases identical to TRBD1. From germline, CDR1 is SGHRS and CDR2 YFSETQ. J lost 1 base, V lost 0 bases, and 0 bases had no gene match. CDR3 length equals 14 residues. The CDR3 bases are TGCGCCAGCAGCTTGGGGGACAGGAACACTGAAGCTTTCTTT. It yields the protein CASSLGDRNTEAFF.

This clone was detected only a few times. The CDR3 is CASSQQGPSNSPLHF. The CDR3 DNA is TGTGCCAGCTCACAACAGGGACCATCCAATTCACCCCTCCACTTT. V usage is TRBV18 and J usage is TRBJ1-6, with a possible D match to TRBD1 (6 bases). V was shortened by 4 bases and J by 7 bases, with 14 bases between the two germline ends. CDR1 and CDR2 from the germline V gene are KGHSH and LQKENI. The CDR3 extends over 15 amino acids.

The V and J genes are TRBV11-2 and TRBJ2-7, with TRBD2 identical over 7 bases. Germline V gene sequence: CDR1 SGHAT, CDR2 FQNNGV. The V and J ends lost 5 bases and 7 bases, in that order; junction bases with no gene match: 14. This CDR3 has 15 amino acids. The CDR3 DNA sequence: TGTGCCAGCAGCGCAAGCGGGACCGCGGTAGGTGAGCAGTACTTC. This translates into CASSASGTAVGEQYF.

The chain joins TRBV2 to TRBJ2-2; 9 nucleotides match TRBD2. V lost 8 bases and J lost 6; bases outside the gene matches: 10. The germline gives CDR1 SNHLY, CDR2 FYNNEI. The CDR3 loop spans 15 amino acids. The CDR3 sequence is CASGQGLAMAGELFF. CDR3 DNA sequence: TGTGCCAGCGGCCAGGGACTAGCTATGGCCGGGGAGCTGTTTTTT.

This chain uses TRBV4-1 with TRBJ1-1, with TRBD1 matching 9 bases. Germline CDR1 MGHRA, CDR2 YSYEKL. This CDR3 contains 18 residues. The junction had 12 bases not matched to a gene; V was cut back by 0 bases and J by 4 bases. Here the CDR3 reads CASSQDRGIRDRATEAFF. The CDR3 DNA is TGCGCCAGCAGCCAAGATCGAGGGATCCGGGACAGGGCCACTGAAGCTTTCTTT.

The gene calls are TRBV30 and TRBJ1-5, with unresolved D. Germline CDR1 GTSNPN, CDR2 SVGIG (reference sequence). The V and J ends lost 7 bases and 3 bases respectively, with 10 bases between them. The CDR3 length is 12 residues. CDR3 coding DNA: TGTGCCTCAGGATCCTTCAATCAGCCCCAGCATTTT. Amino acid sequence: CASGSFNQPQHF.

The chain carries TRBV18 and TRBJ2-1, with 10 positions matching TRBD1. The junction had 4 bases not matched to a gene; V was cut back by 3 bases and J by 8 bases. This CDR3 spans 14 amino acids. Per the germline V gene, CDR1 is KGHSH and CDR2 is LQKENI. CDR3 nucleotides: TGTGCCAGCTCACCTAGGACAGGGGGGGATGAGCAGTTCTTC. This gives the protein CASSPRTGGDEQFF. Complete variable domain (other parts from reference TRBV18 and TRBJ2-1): NAGVMQNPRHLVRRRGQEARLRCSPMKGHSHVYWYRQLPEEGLKFMVYLQKENIIDESGMPKERFSAEFPKEGPSILRIQQVVRGDSAAYFCASSPRTGGDEQFFGPGTRLTVL.

This clone was seen a single time. The chain recombines TRBV13 with TRBJ1-5, with 7 bases lining up with TRBD1. In germline, CDR1 is PRHDT, CDR2 FYEKMQ (reference sequence). The length of the CDR3 is 17 residues. V trimming: 5 bases; J trimming: 6 bases; junction bases outside the gene matches: 16. CDR3 DNA: TGTGCCAGCAGCAAGACGACAGGGTGGGACACCATTCAGCCCCAGCATTTT. Its protein product is CASSKTTGWDTIQPQHF. Using reference TRBV13 and TRBJ1-5 for the parts outside the CDR3, the full variable domain is AAGVIQSPRHLIKEKRETATLKCYPIPRHDTVYWYQQGPGQDPQFLISFYEKMQSDKGSIPDRFSAQQFSDYHSELNMSSLELGDSALYFCASSKTTGWDTIQPQHFGDGTRLSIL.

The chain links TRBV6-1 to TRBJ2-1; 7 bases map to TRBD2. The CDR3 spans 15 residues. Germline-derived CDR1 and CDR2 are MNHNS and SASEGT. V lost 8 bases to trimming and J lost 0 bases; unmatched junction nucleotides: 7. CDR3 sequence reads: CASERGGSSYNEQFF. CDR3 DNA: TGTGCCAGCGAACGCGGGGGAAGCTCCTACAATGAGCAGTTCTTC.